This T cell receptor (beta chain) comes out of a study of beta chain features in type 1 diabetes. The whole isolated RNA underwent reverse transcription, so sequencing captured expressed TCRB transcripts. Method: immunoSEQ multiplex PCR; TCRdb's copy keeps in-frame clones and lacks some. The table shows over 150,000 clones, with 6.5% to 8.5% occurring only once. The V end was cut by 4 bases, the J end by 1 base, with 7 bases between. In germline, CDR1 is MNHEY, CDR2 SVGAGI. The CDR3 has 13 residues. Study results and limitations: Type 1 diabetes patients showed a moderate but significant shortening of TCRB CDR3s in all four CD4+ subsets.

Comments on this clone: Its cognate antigen is unknown.

The clonotype comes from a man younger than 35 with type 1 diabetes. The genes are TRBV6-5 and TRBJ1-1, with D unresolved. Sequencing was done on a sample of central memory CD4+ T cells from blood. CDR3 bases: TGTGCCAGCAGTTTCGCGGGGAACACTGAAGCTTTCTTT. Its translation is CASSFAGNTEAFF.